Following are 24 T cell receptor beta chains from one sample sequenced in a study of T cells in localized non-small cell lung cancer. Produced via immunoSEQ multiplex PCR; TCRdb's table is partial and in-frame only. The sample lists roughly 72,000 clones; 86% were seen once. Sequencing was performed on peripheral blood, taken before any cancer treatment. These receptors were collected from a male donor older than 55 with stage III squamous cell lung carcinoma.

This clone is a singleton in its sample. This sequence joins TRBV4-3 and TRBJ2-5; D is possibly TRBD1 (5 bases). Germline assignment: CDR1 LGHNA and CDR2 YSLEER. V was shortened by 0 bases and J by 1 base, with 9 bases between the two germline ends. The CDR3 is 15 amino acids. The CDR3 region is CASSQDWGRQETQYF. The DNA of the CDR3 is TGCGCCAGCAGCCAAGATTGGGGCCGCCAAGAGACCCAGTACTTC.

The chain recombines TRBV10-2 with TRBJ1-5; D remains unclear. The V gene's germline CDR1 is WSHSY and CDR2 SAAADI. The CDR3 contains 13 residues. V dropped 7 bases and J dropped 5 bases, with 12 bases sitting between them. This CDR3 reads CASKVAADQPQHF. As DNA, the CDR3 is TGCGCCAGCAAGGTGGCAGCTGATCAGCCCCAGCATTTT.

The chain joins TRBV7-2 to TRBJ2-5; the D call may be TRBD1 or TRBD2 (5 bases each). Trimming cost V 5 bases and J 3 bases, with 13 bases left between them. This CDR3 has 14 residues. CDR1 SGHTA and CDR2 FQGNSA come from the germline V gene. The CDR3 spells CASSTGGGEETQYF. The CDR3 bases are TGTGCCAGCAGCACCGGTGGGGGAGAAGAGACCCAGTACTTC. Full variable domain (missing parts from reference TRBV7-2 and TRBJ2-5): GAGVSQSPSNKVTEKGKDVELRCDPISGHTALYWYRQSLGQGLEFLIYFQGNSAPDKSGLPSDRFSAERTGGSVSTLTIQRTQQEDSAVYLCASSTGGGEETQYFGPGTRLLVL.

The gene calls are TRBV6-6 and TRBJ2-2; 10 bases are shared with TRBD1. The J segment lost 5 bases and the V segment lost 4 bases, leaving 1 base of the junction unmatched. CDR3 length: 14 amino acids. Germline V gene sequence: CDR1 MNHNY, CDR2 SVGAGI (reference sequence). CDR3 sequence reads: CASSLDRGTGELFF. In DNA, the CDR3 is TGTGCCAGCAGTTTGGACAGGGGGACCGGGGAGCTGTTTTTT.

This chain joins TRBV4-1 and TRBJ1-1, with D perhaps matching TRBD1 (6 bases). Germline V CDR1 and CDR2: MGHRA, YSYEKL. The ends were cut back, 0 bases at V and 5 bases at J, with 13 bases in the middle. The CDR3 is made up of 15 amino acids. The CDR3 DNA follows: TGCGCCAGCAGCCAAGATAGGGCAGGGGATACTGAAGCTTTCTTT. Translation gives CASSQDRAGDTEAFF.

The V call is TRBV4-1, the J call TRBJ2-3, with D unresolved. The CDR3 extends over 16 amino acids. The germline V and J ends were trimmed by 4 bases and 0 bases, with 14 bases remaining between them. Germline CDR1 is MGHRA and CDR2 is YSYEKL. The CDR3 reads CASSLTPSSSTDTQYF. CDR3 in DNA: TGCGCCAGCAGCCTGACACCTTCGTCTAGCACAGATACGCAGTATTTT.

The V gene is TRBV7-6, the J gene TRBJ2-3; possibly TRBD1 for D (5 bases). Germline V gene sequence: CDR1 SGHVS, CDR2 FNYEAQ. The CDR3 runs 13 residues. V was clipped by 2 bases and J by 4 bases, with 7 bases between them. The CDR3 protein is CASSLQGADTQYF. CDR3 nucleotides: TGTGCCAGCAGCTTACAGGGTGCAGATACGCAGTATTTT. Variable domain in full (rest from reference TRBV7-6 and TRBJ2-3): GAGVSQSPRYKVTKRGQDVALRCDPISGHVSLYWYRQALGQGPEFLTYFNYEAQQDKSGLPNDRFSAERPEGSISTLTIQRTEQRDSAMYRCASSLQGADTQYFGPGTRLTVL.

This chain uses TRBV10-3 with TRBJ2-7; 7 positions match TRBD1. Germline CDR1 is ENHRY and CDR2 is SYGVKD. V was clipped by 3 bases and J by 1 base; unmatched bases: 9. The CDR3 totals 16 residues. The CDR3 loop reads CAISDSRDSSSYEQYF. The CDR3 DNA sequence: TGTGCCATCAGTGACTCCCGGGACAGTAGTTCCTACGAGCAGTACTTC.

The CDR3 sequence: CASSLEMTYGYTF. The CDR3 DNA follows: TGTGCCAGCAGCTTGGAGATGACCTATGGCTACACCTTC. This chain links TRBV5-5 with TRBJ1-2; D is undetermined. Germline V lookup: CDR1 SGHKS, CDR2 YYEKEE (reference sequence). The length of the CDR3 is 13 residues. V was cut by 0 bases and J by 4 bases, with 7 bases left in between.

The chain uses TRBV5-1 and TRBJ1-1; D is undetermined. Trimming removed 0 bases from V and 4 bases from J, with 10 bases in between. The CDR3 runs to 14 residues. Germline CDR1 reads SGHRS; CDR2 reads YFSETQ. The CDR3 DNA is TGCGCCAGCAGCTTGGCCGGGTCGGCCACTGAAGCTTTCTTT. The encoded protein is CASSLAGSATEAFF.

Only one count was recorded for this clone. The rearrangement joins TRBV19 to TRBJ1-6; TRBD1 agrees at 11 bases. Germline CDR1 LNHDA, CDR2 SQIVND (reference sequence). The length of the CDR3 is 17 residues. V dropped 6 bases and J dropped 9; count of bases not matched to a gene: 13. The CDR3 loop reads CASRTEAGTGGISPLHF. DNA for the CDR3: TGTGCCAGTAGAACGGAGGCGGGGACAGGGGGTATTTCACCCCTCCACTTT. The full variable domain, in which reference TRBV19 and TRBJ1-6 provide the parts outside the CDR3, is DGGITQSPKYLFRKEGQNVTLSCEQNLNHDAMYWYRQDPGQGLRLIYYSQIVNDFQKGDIAEGYSVSREKKESFPLTVTSAQKNPTAFYLCASRTEAGTGGISPLHFGNGTRLTVT.

The chain has TRBV6-4 and TRBJ2-2; D is ambiguous. V was pared by 5 bases and J by 2 bases, with 9 bases between. Germline lookup yields CDR1 MRHNA and CDR2 SNTAGT. The length of the CDR3 is 14 residues. CDR3 amino acids: CASSFAPNTGELFF. Written as DNA, the CDR3 is TGTGCCAGCAGTTTTGCACCAAACACCGGGGAGCTGTTTTTT.

V usage is TRBV10-2 and J usage is TRBJ2-3; D is undetermined. Germline CDR1 reads WSHSY; CDR2 reads SAAADI. Trimming took 6 bases from V and 6 from J, leaving 13 bases between them. This CDR3 contains 13 residues. The CDR3 here is CASRFIVTDTQYF. The CDR3 bases are TGCGCCAGCAGGTTTATAGTCACGGATACGCAGTATTTT.

The CDR3 DNA reads TGCGCCAGCAGATCAGGGATTGAAACCGGGGAGCTGTTTTTT. Protein product: CASRSGIETGELFF. The V and J genes are TRBV5-1 and TRBJ2-2; perhaps TRBD1 as D (5 bases). Germline V CDR1 and CDR2: SGHRS, YFSETQ. Trimming shortened V by 5 bases and J by 5 bases, and 13 bases separated the two germline ends. The CDR3 sequence is 14 residues long.

The J gene is TRBJ1-1, the V gene TRBV4-2; D ambiguous. Per germline, CDR1 LGHNA and CDR2 YNFKEQ. V lost 0 bases and J 0 bases, leaving 5 bases between the germline ends. The CDR3 consists of 14 residues. The CDR3 DNA reads as TGTGCCAGCAGCCAAGAGGCAGTGAACACTGAAGCTTTCTTT. This translates into CASSQEAVNTEAFF.

The CDR3 protein is CASSVSGGFTGELFF. CDR3 nucleotides: TGTGCCAGCAGCGTTAGCGGGGGCTTCACCGGGGAGCTGTTTTTT. The rearrangement uses TRBV7-9 and TRBJ2-2, with 9 nucleotides matching TRBD2. This CDR3 region has 15 residues. Trimming at V came to 5 bases and at J to 4 bases, leaving 5 bases not matched to a gene. Germline CDR1 is SEHNR and CDR2 is FQNEAQ (reference sequence). The complete variable domain, with remaining parts taken from reference TRBV7-9 and TRBJ2-2, reads DTGVSQNPRHKITKRGQNVTFRCDPISEHNRLYWYRQTLGQGPEFLTYFQNEAQLEKSRLLSDRFSAERPKGSFSTLEIQRTEQGDSAMYLCASSVSGGFTGELFFGEGSRLTVL.

The V gene is TRBV19, the J gene TRBJ1-6; D perhaps matches TRBD1 (5 bases). This CDR3 has 15 amino acids. Germline V gene lookup returns CDR1 LNHDA and CDR2 SQIVND (reference sequence). V was pared by 1 base and J by 9 bases, with 13 bases between. The CDR3 nucleotides read TGTGCCAGTAGTATAGGTGAGGGGAGTGCTTCACCCCTCCACTTT. It is translated as CASSIGEGSASPLHF. Full variable domain (rest looked up from reference TRBV19 and TRBJ1-6): DGGITQSPKYLFRKEGQNVTLSCEQNLNHDAMYWYRQDPGQGLRLIYYSQIVNDFQKGDIAEGYSVSREKKESFPLTVTSAQKNPTAFYLCASSIGEGSASPLHFGNGTRLTVT.

The CDR3 protein is CASSLRGQGIYEQYF. The CDR3 DNA reads TGTGCCAGCAGCTTAAGAGGACAGGGGATATACGAGCAGTACTTC. The chain has TRBV13 and TRBJ2-7, with 9 bases lining up with TRBD1. CDR3 length: 15 amino acids. Per the germline V gene, CDR1 is PRHDT and CDR2 is FYEKMQ (reference sequence). V dropped 2 bases and J dropped 4; count of bases not matched to a gene: 6. The full variable domain, completed using reference TRBV13 and TRBJ2-7, is AAGVIQSPRHLIKEKRETATLKCYPIPRHDTVYWYQQGPGQDPQFLISFYEKMQSDKGSIPDRFSAQQFSDYHSELNMSSLELGDSALYFCASSLRGQGIYEQYFGPGTRLTVT.

This clone was seen a handful of times. The J gene is TRBJ1-4, the V gene TRBV25-1; D remains ambiguous. Trimming pared 6 bases from V and 7 bases from J, leaving 15 bases between. The CDR3 loop spans 14 amino acids. Germline lookup yields CDR1 MGHDK and CDR2 SYGVNS. CDR3: CASSSTSEGEKLFF. The CDR3 nucleotides read TGTGCCAGCAGCTCGACGAGTGAAGGTGAAAAACTGTTTTTT.

This rearrangement joins TRBV30 to TRBJ1-2; a weak D match, TRBD1 (6 bases). Deletions cut 2 bases from V and 8 bases from J, with 18 bases between. Germline V lookup: CDR1 GTSNPN, CDR2 SVGIG (reference sequence). The CDR3 totals 14 residues. The DNA for the CDR3 is TGTGCCTGGAGTCGTAAAGGCGGGGGCAAAGGCTACACCTTC. Its protein product is CAWSRKGGGKGYTF.

The chain joins TRBV5-1 to TRBJ2-5; D is possibly TRBD1 or TRBD2 (5 bases each). Trimming shortened V by 4 bases and J by 2 bases, and 15 bases separated the two germline ends. The V gene's germline CDR1 is SGHRS and CDR2 YFSETQ. This CDR3 spans 15 amino acids. The CDR3 region has the DNA TGCGCCAGCAGCGACCCCGGGACCCCGCAAGAGACCCAGTACTTC. As protein: CASSDPGTPQETQYF.

The chain has TRBV19 and TRBJ2-2; weak D call: TRBD2 (6 bases). Trimming left V 0 bases short and J 3 bases short, with 14 bases between. CDR3 size: 17 residues. CDR1 and CDR2 (germline): LNHDA, SQIVND (reference sequence). The CDR3 nucleotides are TGTGCCAGTAGTATAGATCTGGGGGGTTATGACACCGGGGAGCTGTTTTTT. This gives the protein CASSIDLGGYDTGELFF. The whole variable domain, remainder taken from reference TRBV19 and TRBJ2-2, is DGGITQSPKYLFRKEGQNVTLSCEQNLNHDAMYWYRQDPGQGLRLIYYSQIVNDFQKGDIAEGYSVSREKKESFPLTVTSAQKNPTAFYLCASSIDLGGYDTGELFFGEGSRLTVL.

V and J are TRBV10-2 and TRBJ1-1, with unresolved D. This CDR3 is 13 amino acids long. Trimming cost V 2 bases and J 1 base, with 5 bases left between them. Germline V gives CDR1 WSHSY, CDR2 SAAADI. The CDR3 DNA is TGCGCCAGCAGTGAGGGGGAGAACACTGAAGCTTTCTTT. Translating gives CASSEGENTEAFF.

Worth noting for this clone: Other DNA sequences in the same sample also yield this CDR3. This rearrangement joins TRBV6-1 to TRBJ2-1, with TRBD1 identical over 9 bases. Germline CDR1 reads MNHNS; CDR2 reads SASEGT. The CDR3 contains 15 residues. Losses at the gene ends were 2 bases for V and 3 bases for J; bases not matched to a gene: 2. CDR3 in amino acids: CASSETGGGYNEQFF. CDR3 DNA: TGTGCCAGCAGTGAAACAGGGGGCGGCTACAATGAGCAGTTCTTC.